The entry that follows covers one TCR beta chain sequence. What it recognizes is unknown. The CDR3 has 16 residues. The germline V gene has CDR1 KGHSH and CDR2 LQKENI. The V gene end was trimmed by 5 bases and the J gene end by 4 bases; junction bases not matched to a gene: 8. This sample is part of a study of shared clonotypes between healthy human individuals. The authors distributed each subset's genomic DNA evenly over several immunoSEQ plates. Only in-frame clones appear in the TCRdb table, and some are missing; sequencing was by immunoSEQ multiplex PCR. The data contain hundreds of thousands of clones, about 76% of them seen just once; the ten biggest clones take up roughly 13%. Regarding the study as a whole: Donors were few, which limited the genetic and exposure-history diversity represented.

The sequencing sample was made of PBMCs. The clonotype comes from a middle-aged woman in good health. Some clones in this sample may be carry-over from other donors' samples. The genes are TRBV18 and TRBJ2-2; 9 nucleotides align to TRBD2. The DNA for the CDR3 is TGTGCCAGCTCAGCCGGGAGAGCGGGAGGCACCGGGGAGCTGTTTTTT. Translation: CASSAGRAGGTGELFF.